A single sample is the source of the 13 T cell receptor beta chains below, sequenced in a study of blood T cell repertoires in COVID-19. Clones were read by immunoSEQ multiplex PCR, and TCRdb kept only the in-frame ones, dropping some. This sample yields about 70,000 clones, of which more than 75% are seen a single time; 12% belongs to the top ten. The source material was peripheral blood. The receptors were gathered from a human donor in a cohort sampled during active COVID-19.

The genes are TRBV2 and TRBJ1-1, with D hard to call. The germline V and J ends were trimmed by 0 bases and 1 base, with 9 bases remaining between them. Germline loops: CDR1 SNHLY, CDR2 FYNNEI. This CDR3 contains 15 residues. The CDR3 region has the DNA TGTGCCAGCAGTGAAGCCCCCCGGTCGAACACTGAAGCTTTCTTT. Translating it yields CASSEAPRSNTEAFF.

The J gene is TRBJ1-6, the V gene TRBV2; weak D call: TRBD1 (5 bases). Trimming stripped 7 bases from V and 8 bases from J, with 21 bases between. This CDR3 spans 16 amino acids. CDR1 and CDR2 (germline): SNHLY, FYNNEI. The CDR3 coding sequence is TGTGCCAGCATGCCATGGCAACCCGGGACTGATTCACCCCTCCACTTT. Amino acids: CASMPWQPGTDSPLHF.

The chain recombines TRBV3-1 (or the pseudogene TRBV3-2) with TRBJ2-3; the match to TRBD1 covers 7 bases. This CDR3 contains 15 residues. Unmatched junction bases numbered 5, after V lost 3 bases and J lost 2 bases. The germline V gene encodes CDR1 LGHDT and CDR2 YNNKEL (reference sequence). CDR3: CASSQRDRDTDTQYF. DNA for the CDR3: TGTGCCAGCAGCCAGAGGGACAGAGACACAGATACGCAGTATTTT.

This chain links TRBV10-3 with TRBJ1-1, with D unclear. The V gene lost 10 bases and the J gene lost 2 bases, with 14 bases spanning the gap. Germline assignment: CDR1 ENHRY and CDR2 SYGVKD. This CDR3 has 13 residues. The CDR3 nucleotides are TGTGCCAGCATGGGAGAATTCAACACTGAAGCTTTCTTT. Translated, it gives CASMGEFNTEAFF.

CDR3 nucleotides: TGTGCCAGCAGCTTCGTGCAGGGGGAGGCCGGGGAGCTGTTTTTT. The encoded protein is CASSFVQGEAGELFF. This chain connects TRBV5-6 to TRBJ2-2, with D possibly matching TRBD1 (7 bases). With 2 bases removed from V and 6 bases from J, the gap between germline ends came to 14 bases. Germline assignment: CDR1 SGHDT and CDR2 YYEEEE. The CDR3 contains 15 residues.

The sample holds a few counts of this clone. The chain joins TRBV24-1 to TRBJ1-5; 8 bases map to TRBD1. After removal of 7 bases from V and 4 bases from J, the junction contained 5 bases not matched to a gene. Germline lookup yields CDR1 KGHDR and CDR2 SFDVKD. The CDR3 runs to 14 residues. In DNA, the CDR3 is TGTGCCACCAGCCGGACAGGGCCGAATCAGCCCCAGCATTTT. It is translated as CATSRTGPNQPQHF.

This clone appeared a single time. The chain carries TRBV14 and TRBJ2-3; D is uncertain. The ends were cut back, 3 bases at V and 3 bases at J, with 19 bases in the middle. The CDR3 is 17 amino acids. Germline V CDR1 and CDR2: SGHDN, FVKESK. The DNA of the CDR3 is TGTGCCAGCAGCCAGGTCTGGCCTGGTGTACCAACAGATACGCAGTATTTT. Translation: CASSQVWPGVPTDTQYF.

This rearrangement joins TRBV29-1 to TRBJ1-1; 10 nucleotides line up with TRBD1. Trimming cost V 7 bases and J 5 bases; bases outside gene matches: 10. CDR1 is SQVTM, CDR2 ANQGSEA, per germline. CDR3 length: 14 residues. This chain's CDR3 is CSAKTDRGLTEAFF. The CDR3, as DNA: TGCAGCGCCAAAACTGACAGGGGGCTTACTGAAGCTTTCTTT.

The V and J genes are TRBV2 and TRBJ2-7; 10 bases map to TRBD1. The CDR3 length is 17 residues. V trimming: 5 bases; J trimming: 5 bases; junction bases outside the gene matches: 15. CDR1 is SNHLY and CDR2 is FYNNEI in the germline V gene. The CDR3 is CASSRNLYRDRGNEQYF. In nucleotides, the CDR3 is TGTGCCAGCAGTCGTAACTTATACCGGGACAGGGGCAACGAGCAGTACTTC.

V is TRBV12-3 or TRBV12-4 and J is TRBJ1-1; D gene unclear. The CDR3 covers 13 residues. V was shortened by 8 bases and J by 8 bases, with 18 bases between the two germline ends. The CDR3 region has the DNA TGTGCCAGCTACCCACCGCCGGGTCGCGAAGCTTTCTTT. Translated: CASYPPPGREAFF.

The chain uses TRBV7-2 and TRBJ2-1; 7 bases align to TRBD2. From germline, CDR1 is SGHTA and CDR2 FQGNSA. The CDR3 runs 18 residues. V lost 1 base and J lost 0; bases outside the gene matches: 9. This chain's CDR3 is CASSLGAGDAISYNEQFF. The CDR3 nucleotides are TGTGCCAGCAGCTTAGGCGCGGGGGATGCGATCTCCTACAATGAGCAGTTCTTC.

The CDR3 spells CASSSTSPQETQYF. CDR3 in DNA: TGCGCCAGCAGCTCCACTAGTCCCCAAGAGACCCAGTACTTC. The V call is TRBV5-1, the J call TRBJ2-5; D possibly corresponds to TRBD2 (5 bases). Germline V gives CDR1 SGHRS, CDR2 YFSETQ. V was clipped by 3 bases and J by 1 base, with 10 bases between them. This CDR3 has 14 amino acids.

The J gene is TRBJ2-7, the V gene TRBV28; 9 bases match TRBD1. Looked up from germline, CDR1 is MDHEN and CDR2 is SYDVKM. The CDR3 loop spans 16 amino acids. J gave up 2 bases and V 0 bases, and 5 bases lay outside the gene matches. As DNA, the CDR3 is TGTGCCAGCAGTTTATGGGAGGGACAGGGCCCCTACGAGCAGTACTTC. It translates to CASSLWEGQGPYEQYF.